Listed here are 7 T cell receptor beta chains from one sample, sequenced in a study of cytomegalovirus exposure and HLA in healthy donors. PCR used 60 Vbeta primers and 13 Jbeta primers. Sequenced by immunoSEQ multiplex PCR; TCRdb stores in-frame clones only, minus some. The table records roughly 110,000 clones, 60% to 75% of them present only once. The source material was PBMCs. The receptors derive from a man aged 25 to 40 in good health and CMV-seronegative.

The chain links TRBV7-9 to TRBJ2-3; tentative D call: TRBD1 (6 bases). Germline CDR1 is SEHNR and CDR2 is FQNEAQ (reference sequence). The V and J ends lost 5 bases and 3 bases respectively, with 18 bases between them. The CDR3 totals 16 residues. The CDR3 DNA is TGTGCCAGCAGCCAGAGATGGGGGCCCTCAACAGATACGCAGTATTTT. The encoded protein is CASSQRWGPSTDTQYF.

The gene calls are TRBV27 and TRBJ2-5, with a possible D match to TRBD1 (6 bases). The ends were cut back, 3 bases at V and 1 base at J, with 12 bases in the middle. This CDR3 contains 15 residues. In germline, CDR1 is MNHEY, CDR2 SMNVEV (reference sequence). CDR3 sequence: CASSFVGAPQETQYF. The DNA of the CDR3 is TGTGCCAGCAGTTTTGTGGGGGCGCCCCAAGAGACCCAGTACTTC.

The chain has TRBV6-1 and TRBJ2-1, with D unresolved. The V end lost 5 bases, the J end lost 6 bases, and 14 bases lay between the germline ends. CDR1 MNHNS and CDR2 SASEGT come from the germline V gene. This CDR3 has 14 residues. The CDR3 sequence: CASSPSYGANEQFF. CDR3 in DNA: TGTGCCAGCAGTCCTAGTTACGGTGCCAATGAGCAGTTCTTC.

This sequence joins TRBV5-4 and TRBJ2-7; D is undetermined. This CDR3 contains 13 residues. V lost 0 bases and J 7 bases, leaving 11 bases between the germline ends. Germline V gene sequence: CDR1 SGHNT, CDR2 YYREEE (reference sequence). CDR3 nucleotides: TGTGCCAGCAGCTTGGGCCGGTCCGGGGAGCAGTACTTC. It codes for CASSLGRSGEQYF. The full variable domain, its missing parts supplied by reference TRBV5-4 and TRBJ2-7, is ETGVTQSPTHLIKTRGQQVTLRCSSQSGHNTVSWYQQALGQGPQFIFQYYREEENGRGNFPPRFSGLQFPNYSSELNVNALELDDSALYLCASSLGRSGEQYFGPGTRLTVT.

The chain recombines TRBV7-2 with TRBJ2-7; D remains ambiguous. CDR3 length: 13 amino acids. In germline, CDR1 is SGHTA, CDR2 FQGNSA. Trimming shortened V by 2 bases and J by 0 bases, and 5 bases separated the two germline ends. The DNA of the CDR3 is TGTGCCAGCAGCTTACATAGCTCCTACGAGCAGTACTTC. Encoded protein: CASSLHSSYEQYF.

This clone was picked up a small number of times. The chain carries TRBV5-1 and TRBJ2-2, with 7 bases lining up with TRBD2. Losses at the gene ends were 7 bases for V and 0 bases for J; bases not matched to a gene: 3. The CDR3 sequence is 14 residues long. CDR1 is SGHRS and CDR2 is YFSETQ in the germline V gene. CDR3 protein: CASGGTTNTGELFF. The CDR3 coding sequence is TGCGCCAGCGGGGGGACTACGAACACCGGGGAGCTGTTTTTT.

The chain couples TRBV5-1 to TRBJ2-5; TRBD2 matches 14 bases. Per germline, CDR1 SGHRS and CDR2 YFSETQ. V was pared by 2 bases and J by 1 base, with 1 base of the junction left unmatched. CDR3 length equals 16 residues. The CDR3 sequence: CASSFGLAGGQETQYF. The CDR3 DNA follows: TGCGCCAGCAGCTTTGGACTAGCGGGAGGCCAAGAGACCCAGTACTTC.